Presented here are 27 T cell receptor beta chains from one specimen sequenced in a study of identifying expanded T cells in peripheral blood. Assay used: immunoSEQ multiplex PCR; TCRdb lists only in-frame clones, some missing. Of 85,000 to 100,000 clones in the sample, 70% to 90% are singletons; the top ten hold over 3%. Sample: blood. These receptors were taken from a person between 18 and 70 years old in good health.

The chain uses TRBV19 and TRBJ2-1; 7 bases are a match to TRBD2. This CDR3 region has 16 residues. V trimming: 5 bases; J trimming: 4 bases; junction bases outside the gene matches: 11. CDR1 and CDR2 from the germline V gene are LNHDA and SQIVND (reference sequence). The CDR3: CASSYGGGEIYNEQFF. As DNA, the CDR3 is TGTGCCAGTAGTTACGGCGGGGGAGAAATATACAATGAGCAGTTCTTC.

The V gene is TRBV7-2, the J gene TRBJ2-7, with TRBD2 identical over 7 bases. Germline CDR1 SGHTA, CDR2 FQGNSA. With V trimmed by 5 bases and J by 3 bases, 13 bases remained unmatched. This CDR3 is built from 16 residues. The DNA for the CDR3 is TGTGCCAGCAGCCTGATGTCGGCTAGCGGCAACTACGAGCAGTACTTC. This translates into CASSLMSASGNYEQYF.

The rearrangement joins TRBV5-1 to TRBJ2-2, with 14 bases fitting TRBD2. Germline CDR1 and CDR2: SGHRS and YFSETQ. V was pared by 4 bases and J by 9 bases, with 8 bases of the junction left unmatched. The length of the CDR3 is 16 residues. The CDR3 region is CASSPRLAGGPRELFF. CDR3 bases: TGCGCCAGCAGCCCCAGACTAGCGGGGGGGCCCAGGGAGCTGTTTTTT.

The chain links TRBV7-6 to TRBJ2-7, with 7 nucleotides matching TRBD1. V shed 5 bases, J shed 3 bases, and the junction held 13 bases outside the gene matches. Looked up from germline, CDR1 is SGHVS and CDR2 is FNYEAQ. The CDR3 length is 16 residues. The CDR3 spells CASSQTRDSTFYEQYF. CDR3 coding DNA: TGTGCCAGCAGCCAAACCCGGGACAGCACATTCTACGAGCAGTACTTC.

This chain links TRBV6-1 with TRBJ1-4, with D uncertain. The CDR3 loop spans 15 amino acids. Germline values: CDR1 MNHNS, CDR2 SASEGT. V shed 2 bases and J shed 3 bases, with 10 bases lying between them. The CDR3 loop is CASSEYHGANEKLFF. The CDR3 bases are TGTGCCAGCAGTGAATATCATGGTGCTAATGAAAAACTGTTTTTT.

The chain couples TRBV28 to TRBJ2-5; 10 nucleotides line up with TRBD2. The germline CDR1 and CDR2 sequences are MDHEN and SYDVKM. V dropped 2 bases and J dropped 1; count of bases not matched to a gene: 7. CDR3 length equals 17 residues. This CDR3 reads CASSLMFSSGGQETQYF. The CDR3 nucleotides read TGTGCCAGCAGTTTAATGTTTTCTAGCGGGGGCCAAGAGACCCAGTACTTC.

The rearrangement links TRBV5-1 to TRBJ1-1; 8 positions match TRBD1. Trimming at V came to 0 bases and at J to 1 base, leaving 2 bases not matched to a gene. The CDR3 has 15 amino acids. Germline CDR1 SGHRS, CDR2 YFSETQ. The CDR3: CASSLGQGQNTEAFF. The CDR3 DNA is TGCGCCAGCAGCTTGGGACAGGGGCAGAACACTGAAGCTTTCTTT.

The chain combines TRBV5-4 with TRBJ2-7; 8 bases fit TRBD1. From germline, CDR1 is SGHNT and CDR2 YYREEE (reference sequence). The V gene end was trimmed by 3 bases and the J gene end by 0 bases; junction bases not matched to a gene: 5. The CDR3 is 15 amino acids. The CDR3 coding sequence is TGTGCCAGCAGCTGGACAGGGATGGACTCCTACGAGCAGTACTTC. This translates into CASSWTGMDSYEQYF.

This clone was counted a few times. The rearrangement uses TRBV28 and TRBJ2-7; D is ambiguous. There are 16 residues in the CDR3. Trimming took off 2 bases at V and 0 bases at J, with 14 bases between the two ends. The germline V gene encodes CDR1 MDHEN and CDR2 SYDVKM. The CDR3 sequence is CASSLRSDGHSYEQYF. The CDR3 DNA follows: TGTGCCAGCAGTTTACGTTCCGACGGGCACTCCTACGAGCAGTACTTC.

This clone has a single count. The J gene is TRBJ2-2, the V gene TRBV7-3; D gene unclear. Looked up from germline, CDR1 is SGHTA and CDR2 is FQGTGA. CDR3 length: 14 amino acids. Trimming removed 0 bases at V and 5 bases at J, with 7 bases between. The CDR3 loop reads CASSLTEDTGELFF. As DNA, the CDR3 is TGTGCCAGCAGCTTAACGGAAGATACCGGGGAGCTGTTTTTT.

The chain is built from TRBV15 and TRBJ2-1; 9 bases are shared with TRBD2. The trim removed 0 bases at V and 0 bases at J, leaving 3 bases unmatched. This CDR3 region has 17 residues. Germline V CDR1 and CDR2: LNHNV, YYDKDF (reference sequence). CDR3 residues: CATSRELAGSSYNEQFF. CDR3 sequence (DNA): TGTGCCACCAGCAGAGAACTAGCGGGCAGCTCCTACAATGAGCAGTTCTTC.

The chain is built from TRBV7-3 and TRBJ1-5; tentatively, D is TRBD1 (5 bases). The ends were cut back, 4 bases at V and 1 base at J, with 20 bases in the middle. The CDR3 spans 18 residues. Germline V CDR1 and CDR2: SGHTA, FQGTGA. The CDR3 nucleotides are TGTGCCAGCAGCTCACTTGGGTTCTGGGGGGAGAGCAATCAGCCCCAGCATTTT. This codes for CASSSLGFWGESNQPQHF.

The chain combines TRBV12-1 with TRBJ2-7. TRBV12-1 is tagged as a pseudogene. This CDR3 spans 15 amino acids. The CDR3 nucleotides read TGTGCCAGCATTCTTGATCGGGACCCCTCCTACGAGCAGTACTTC. As protein: CASILDRDPSYEQYF.

The gene calls are TRBV27 and TRBJ2-2; D unresolved. This CDR3 is built from 14 residues. V lost 6 bases and J 1 base, leaving 9 bases between the germline ends. In germline, CDR1 is MNHEY, CDR2 SMNVEV (reference sequence). CDR3 sequence (DNA): TGTGCCAGCAGGCTAACAGTGAACACCGGGGAGCTGTTTTTT. It encodes CASRLTVNTGELFF.

The J gene is TRBJ1-2, the V gene TRBV10-1, with a tentative D call TRBD1 (6 bases). CDR1 is WNHNN, CDR2 SYGVQD, per germline (reference sequence). Trimming took 8 bases from V and 2 from J, leaving 12 bases between them. The CDR3 covers 13 residues. The CDR3 nucleotides read TGCGCCAGCCGAGGTAGGGGGAACTATGGCTACACCTTC. This translates into CASRGRGNYGYTF.

V gene TRBV30 combines with J gene TRBJ2-1; the D gene is possibly TRBD2 (5 bases). The germline CDR1 and CDR2 sequences are GTSNPN and SVGIG (reference sequence). V dropped 0 bases and J dropped 7 bases, with 7 bases sitting between them. The CDR3 is 12 residues long. CDR3 sequence reads: CAWSVGRNEQFF. As DNA, the CDR3 is TGTGCCTGGAGTGTGGGGAGAAATGAGCAGTTCTTC.

The chain employs TRBV28 and TRBJ1-2, with 7 bases lining up with TRBD1. Germline CDR1 reads MDHEN; CDR2 reads SYDVKM. J lost 1 base, V lost 2 bases, and 4 bases had no gene match. The CDR3 loop spans 15 amino acids. The CDR3 sequence: CASSLEQGLNYGYTF. The DNA for the CDR3 is TGTGCCAGCAGTTTAGAACAGGGGCTTAACTATGGCTACACCTTC.

In DNA form, the CDR3 reads TGCGCCAGCAGTGATGGGGTCGGGGAGACCCAGTACTTC. This sequence encodes CASSDGVGETQYF. The V and J genes are TRBV10-1 and TRBJ2-5; D call uncertain. CDR3 length: 13 amino acids. Trimming took off 3 bases at V and 5 bases at J, with 10 bases between the two ends. Germline assignment: CDR1 WNHNN and CDR2 SYGVQD (reference sequence).

This clone was found once. This chain connects TRBV5-1 to TRBJ2-6; a weak D match, TRBD1 (5 bases). The CDR3 spans 15 residues. Germline lookup yields CDR1 SGHRS and CDR2 YFSETQ. The V end lost 3 bases, the J end lost 4 bases, and 11 bases lay between the germline ends. This chain's CDR3 is CASSSTGGGANVLTF. In DNA, the CDR3 is TGCGCCAGCAGCTCTACAGGTGGAGGGGCCAACGTCCTGACTTTC.

The V call is TRBV7-8, the J call TRBJ1-1; D is undetermined. The length of the CDR3 is 13 residues. Trimming removed 2 bases at V and 3 bases at J, with 7 bases between. Germline values: CDR1 SGHVS, CDR2 FQNEAQ. Written as DNA, the CDR3 is TGTGCCAGCAGCTTAAACGGGTACACTGAAGCTTTCTTT. Its protein is CASSLNGYTEAFF.

The J gene is TRBJ2-2, the V gene TRBV11-3; D might be TRBD2 (6 bases). The CDR3 is 12 amino acids. Germline lookup yields CDR1 SGHNT and CDR2 YENEEA. Trimming removed 5 bases from V and 8 bases from J, with 9 bases in between. This CDR3 is CASSRGGGELFF. The CDR3 nucleotides read TGTGCCAGCAGCCGCGGAGGGGGGGAGCTGTTTTTT.

The V and J genes are TRBV9 and TRBJ2-5, with 12 bases that match TRBD2. Trimming cost V 3 bases and J 5 bases; bases outside gene matches: 5. Germline V gives CDR1 SGDLS, CDR2 YYNGEE. The CDR3 runs 15 residues. This chain's CDR3 is CASSDLAGGHETQYF. CDR3 bases: TGTGCCAGCAGCGATCTAGCGGGGGGGCACGAGACCCAGTACTTC.

The chain has TRBV5-4 and TRBJ1-1; no definite D call. Trimming shortened V by 2 bases and J by 1 base, and 3 bases separated the two germline ends. The CDR3 has 12 amino acids. Germline V gives CDR1 SGHNT, CDR2 YYREEE (reference sequence). CDR3 sequence: CASSFGNTEAFF. The CDR3 region has the DNA TGTGCCAGCAGCTTTGGGAACACTGAAGCTTTCTTT.

V usage is TRBV2 and J usage is TRBJ2-7; TRBD2 matches at 8 bases. CDR3 length equals 13 residues. From germline, CDR1 is SNHLY and CDR2 FYNNEI. V lost 10 bases and J lost 4; bases outside the gene matches: 9. CDR3 coding DNA: TGTGCCATCGACTCACGGGGGGGGTACGAGCAGTACTTC. Translating it yields CAIDSRGGYEQYF.

This clone was picked up one time. V is TRBV9 and J is TRBJ2-2; D perhaps matches TRBD2 (5 bases). Trimming stripped 4 bases from V and 5 bases from J, with 9 bases between. Germline loops: CDR1 SGDLS, CDR2 YYNGEE. The CDR3 consists of 13 residues. The CDR3 sequence is CASSRDYTGELFF. CDR3 DNA sequence: TGTGCCAGCAGCCGGGATTATACCGGGGAGCTGTTTTTT.

This chain links TRBV28 with TRBJ2-5; D remains unclear. The CDR3 runs 11 residues. V was shortened by 8 bases and J by 5 bases, with 9 bases between the two germline ends. Germline V lookup: CDR1 MDHEN, CDR2 SYDVKM. CDR3 nucleotide sequence: TGTGCCAGCGTTGGTTTGGAGACCCAGTACTTC. It translates to CASVGLETQYF.

The CDR3 bases are TGTGCCAGCAGTCCGGGAGAGGGTGGCGAGCAGTACTTC. Protein sequence: CASSPGEGGEQYF. This chain joins TRBV27 and TRBJ2-7; the D gene is possibly TRBD2 (6 bases). The CDR3 is 13 residues long. CDR1 is MNHEY, CDR2 SMNVEV, per germline (reference sequence). V was clipped by 5 bases and J by 6 bases, with 14 bases between them.